Listed here is a single TCR beta chain. As yet, its antigen is unknown. These data come from a study of shared clonotypes between healthy human individuals. Study-level findings and limits: Tissue TCR repertoires likely differ from these blood-only repertoires.

Every donor was a Caucasian adult from Nashville, Tennessee. Sorted-subset replicate PCR reactions were performed with approximately 0.2 ug DNA, corresponding to roughly 30,000 T cell genomes. Profiling relied on immunoSEQ multiplex PCR, and the TCRdb table lists in-frame clones only, not all of them. The table has more than 2,000,000 clones, just over 90% seen once; the top ten hold around 0.4%. This sequence was found in a man younger than 35 in good health. Some clones in this sample may be carry-over from other donors' samples. Sequenced sample: naive CD4+ T cells from PBMCs. Subset given: CD45RA+ positively selected.

The CDR3 protein is CASSGYRGLGTEAFF. The CDR3 coding sequence is TGTGCCAGCAGCGGATACAGGGGATTAGGCACTGAAGCTTTCTTT. The rearrangement uses TRBV7-2 and TRBJ1-1, with 7 bases that match TRBD1. The CDR3 covers 15 residues. CDR1 is SGHTA and CDR2 is FQGNSA in the germline V gene. V lost 5 bases to trimming and J lost 4 bases; unmatched junction nucleotides: 10. The full variable domain, with the rest looked up from reference TRBV7-2 and TRBJ1-1, is GAGVSQSPSNKVTEKGKDVELRCDPISGHTALYWYRQSLGQGLEFLIYFQGNSAPDKSGLPSDRFSAERTGGSVSTLTIQRTQQEDSAVYLCASSGYRGLGTEAFFGQGTRLTVV.